The 9 T cell receptor beta chains in this list originate from one sample, sequenced in a study of human T cells and chemical hapten exposure. One entry per CDR3 protein, called by TCRdb with MiXCR from the RACE reads. The repertoire holds fewer than 100,000 distinct CDR3 sequences, 8.5% to 10% seen once, with about 1.7% in the top ten. Time point given: healthy volunteer bleed at 6 weeks. The starting material, unfractionated whole blood, was used for total RNA extraction. Sequenced: whole blood. All receptors come from a female donor in good health. Some clones in this sample may be carry-over from other donors' samples.

The V gene is TRBV5-5, the J gene TRBJ1-3; no definite D call. Germline lookup yields CDR1 SGHKS and CDR2 YYEKEE (reference sequence). Between the trimmed V and J ends, which lost 4 bases and 2 bases, there was a span of 13 bases. This CDR3 contains 15 residues. CDR3 DNA: TGTGCCAGCAGCCTGCGGGTTGGCCCTGGAAACACCATATATTTT. Protein product: CASSLRVGPGNTIYF.

Turning to this clonotype: A read error may be the cause here, since a much bigger clone is one base away. This chain links TRBV20-1 with TRBJ2-7, with D perhaps being TRBD1 or TRBD2 (5 bases each). The CDR3 covers 16 residues. V shed 0 bases and J shed 0 bases, with 15 bases lying between them. Germline lookup yields CDR1 DFQATT and CDR2 SNEGSKA (reference sequence). CDR3 DNA: TGCAGTGCTAGAGATCTACGGGACGTAGGCTCCTACGAGCAGTACTTC. Translated, it gives CSARDLRDVGSYEQYF.

This clonotype showed up just once. The V call is TRBV7-2, the J call TRBJ2-7; possibly TRBD1 or TRBD2 for D (5 bases each). Germline values: CDR1 SGHTA, CDR2 FQGNSA. The V gene lost 5 bases and the J gene lost 1 base, with 9 bases spanning the gap. The CDR3 spans 13 residues. CDR3 loop: CASSPGRSYEQYF. In DNA form, the CDR3 reads TGTGCCAGCAGCCCGGGACGTTCCTACGAGCAGTACTTC.

This clonotype occurred a few times. The chain is built from TRBV5-1 and TRBJ2-5; possibly TRBD2 for D (5 bases). V was cut by 9 bases and J by 5 bases, with 11 bases left in between. The germline CDR1 and CDR2 sequences are SGHRS and YFSETQ. This CDR3 spans 11 amino acids. DNA of the CDR3: TGCGCCACCAATAGGAGGGAGACCCAGTACTTC. It specifies CATNRRETQYF.

This clonotype was seen a handful of times. The chain is built from TRBV5-6 and TRBJ1-5; 9 bases line up with TRBD1. The germline V gene encodes CDR1 SGHDT and CDR2 YYEEEE. The CDR3 is 16 residues long. V lost 2 bases, J lost 0 bases, and 3 bases stayed unmatched. The CDR3: CASSLGQGTSNQPQHF. CDR3 coding DNA: TGTGCCAGCAGCTTAGGACAGGGGACTAGCAATCAGCCCCAGCATTTT.

A remark on this clonotype: A read error may be the cause here, since a much bigger clone is one base away. The chain employs TRBV7-9 and TRBJ2-7; 12 nucleotides align to TRBD1. The CDR3 length is 18 residues. The germline CDR1 and CDR2 sequences are SEHNR and FQNEAQ (reference sequence). The CDR3 DNA follows: TGTGCCAGCAGCTCCGCCGGGACAGGGGGCTTCGGGTCCTACGAGAAGTACTTC. Protein product: CASSSAGTGGFGSYEKYF.

The sample holds many counts of this clonotype. The chain carries TRBV7-2 and TRBJ2-6; D remains unclear. The CDR3 consists of 16 residues. The V gene's germline CDR1 is SGHTA and CDR2 FQGNSA. V lost 0 bases to trimming and J lost 1 base, with 7 bases between them. The CDR3 region has the DNA TGTGCCAGCAGCTTAGCCCGGGCATCTGGGGCCAACGTCCTGACTTTC. Translated: CASSLARASGANVLTF. Combining the CDR3 with reference TRBV7-2 and TRBJ2-6 gives the whole variable domain GAGVSQSPSNKVTEKGKDVELRCDPISGHTALYWYRQSLGQGLEFLIYFQGNSAPDKSGLPSDRFSAERTGGSVSTLTIQRTQQEDSAVYLCASSLARASGANVLTFGAGSRLTVL.

The chain carries TRBV6-2 or TRBV6-3 and TRBJ2-7; possible D gene TRBD2, 5 bases. Trimming removed 3 bases at V and 2 bases at J, with 17 bases between. The CDR3 has 16 amino acids. The germline V gene encodes CDR1 MNHEY and CDR2 SVGEGT. The CDR3 DNA sequence: TGTGCCAGCAGTTATGAGGTGAGGGCCCGCGCCTACGAGCAGTACTTC. Its translation: CASSYEVRARAYEQYF.

This clonotype was observed a few times. CDR3 sequence (DNA): TGTGCCAGCAGTGGAACCCAATACATCGGGACTGAAGCTTTCTTT. Amino acids: CASSGTQYIGTEAFF. V usage is TRBV2 and J usage is TRBJ1-1; D is ambiguous. The CDR3 contains 15 residues. Trimming shortened V by 4 bases and J by 5 bases, and 17 bases separated the two germline ends. From germline, CDR1 is SNHLY and CDR2 FYNNEI. The full variable domain, rest sourced from reference TRBV2 and TRBJ1-1, is EPEVTQTPSHQVTQMGQEVILRCVPISNHLYFYWYRQILGQKVEFLVSFYNNEISEKSEIFDDQFSVERPDGSNFTLKIRSTKLEDSAMYFCASSGTQYIGTEAFFGQGTRLTVV.